Below, 5 T cell receptor beta chains from the same sample are listed, as sequenced in a study of stem cell transplantation in POMP-related autoinflammatory disease. Sequencing used immunoSEQ multiplex PCR; TCRdb keeps in-frame clones, though not all of them. In the table there are over 60,000 clones, about nine tenths of which are singletons. The sequencing here drew on CD4+ T cells from PBMCs, taken after stem cell transplantation. These receptors originate from a human patient with POMP-related autoinflammation and immune dysregulation (PRAID). Some T cells may originate from the graft donor.

The CDR3 loop reads CASSLMTRPVIYEQYF. CDR3 nucleotide sequence: TGCGCCAGCAGCTTGATGACACGCCCGGTAATCTACGAGCAGTACTTC. The chain joins TRBV5-1 to TRBJ2-7; no clear D gene. Germline-derived CDR1 and CDR2 are SGHRS and YFSETQ. With 1 base removed from V and 3 bases from J, the gap between germline ends came to 17 bases. CDR3 length: 16 residues.

Concerning this clone: The same CDR3 arises from other DNA sequences in this sample as well. The chain employs TRBV18 and TRBJ1-1; D uncertain. The length of the CDR3 is 13 residues. The germline V gene encodes CDR1 KGHSH and CDR2 LQKENI. The V end was cut by 0 bases, the J end by 1 base, with 3 bases between. CDR3 protein: CASSPPENTEAFF. CDR3 DNA: TGTGCCAGCTCACCACCGGAGAACACTGAAGCTTTCTTT.

About this clone: The same CDR3 also results from other DNA sequences found in this sample. The chain joins TRBV27 to TRBJ1-1; TRBD1 might be the D (6 bases). The V and J ends lost 3 bases and 4 bases respectively, with 12 bases between them. The CDR3 runs 14 residues. Germline V gives CDR1 MNHEY, CDR2 SMNVEV (reference sequence). CDR3 in amino acids: CASSFWGGGTEAFF. CDR3 coding DNA: TGTGCCAGCAGTTTTTGGGGGGGCGGCACTGAAGCTTTCTTT.

This clone has a single count. The V gene is TRBV11-2, the J gene TRBJ2-2; the D gene is possibly TRBD1 (6 bases). Germline lookup yields CDR1 SGHAT and CDR2 FQNNGV. The CDR3 totals 17 residues. Trimming took 3 bases from V and 5 from J, leaving 19 bases between them. Written as DNA, the CDR3 is TGTGCCAGCAGCTTGGGTACAGGGAACGTAAGGACCGGGGAGCTGTTTTTT. Translation: CASSLGTGNVRTGELFF.

This chain links TRBV6-5 with TRBJ2-2; D possibly uses TRBD1 or TRBD2 (5 bases each). The germline V gene encodes CDR1 MNHEY and CDR2 SVGAGI. Deletions cut 10 bases from V and 1 base from J, with 16 bases between. CDR3 length: 15 amino acids. The CDR3 loop is CANPPGRRNTGELFF. CDR3 sequence (DNA): TGTGCCAACCCCCCGGGACGCCGGAACACCGGGGAGCTGTTTTTT.